This TCR beta chain was recovered during a study of control samples from healthy donors and cancer patients. TCRdb's table, derived via immunoSEQ multiplex PCR, lists solely in-frame clones and lacks some. In the table there are 150,000 to 200,000 clones, about nine tenths of which are singletons. CDR1 and CDR2 (germline): LNHNV, YYDKDF (reference sequence). The CDR3 covers 13 residues. Trimming removed 6 bases from V and 1 base from J; junction bases left unmatched: 3. Input material: blood. This chain uses TRBV15 with TRBJ2-7; 7 nucleotides agree with TRBD1. The receptor comes from a woman aged 35 to 49 in good health. The CDR3 here is CATSMGQSYEQYF. DNA of the CDR3: TGTGCCACCAGTATGGGACAGTCCTACGAGCAGTACTTC. The full variable domain, rest sourced from reference TRBV15 and TRBJ2-7, is DAMVIQNPRYQVTQFGKPVTLSCSQTLNHNVMYWYQQKSSQAPKLLFHYYDKDFNNEADTPDNFQSRRPNTSFCFLDIRSPGLGDTAMYLCATSMGQSYEQYFGPGTRLTVT.